Shown below are 21 T cell receptor beta chains from a single sample sequenced in a study of circulating CD8 cells and anti-PD-1 response in melanoma. The QIAseq Immune Repertoire TCR panel built the libraries from approximately 15 ng of total RNA. Using its own MiXCR run on the reads, TCRdb lists one record per CDR3 protein. Of roughly 890 distinct CDR3 sequences listed, 9% to 10% are singletons. Sorting of live CD3+CD8+TCRalphabeta+ cells by PD-1 and/or TIGIT gave four subsets. The source was CD8+ T cells from PBMCs, collected at baseline or after one month of anti-PD-1 therapy (not recorded which). The receptors were sampled from a human donor with melanoma.

This clonotype is categorized as large. The chain is built from TRBV5-6 and TRBJ2-7, with a tentative D call TRBD1 (5 bases). V lost 2 bases and J lost 4, with 13 bases in between. Germline assignment: CDR1 SGHDT and CDR2 YYEEEE. The CDR3 loop spans 14 amino acids. CDR3 in amino acids: CASSFGGHSYEQYF. The CDR3 nucleotides are TGTGCCAGCAGCTTCGGTGGACACTCGTACGAGCAGTACTTC.

Comment on this clonotype: Relative to the germline gene, one junction end is altered; a read error may explain this. The chain combines TRBV29-1 with TRBJ2-2; 7 bases align to TRBD1. The CDR3 contains 13 residues. Germline V gene lookup returns CDR1 SQVTM and CDR2 ANQGSEA. Here the CDR3 reads CSVLGTATGELSF. The CDR3 DNA reads TGCAGCGTTCTTGGGACAGCTACCGGGGAGCTGTCTTTT.

Judged by abundance, this clonotype is medium-sized. The V gene is TRBV25-1, the J gene TRBJ1-2, with D hard to call. The V and J ends lost 3 bases and 4 bases respectively, with 3 bases between them. CDR1 is MGHDK, CDR2 SYGVNS, per germline. This CDR3 is 11 amino acids long. CDR3 amino acids: CASSDGYGYTF. The CDR3 bases are TGTGCCAGCAGTGATGGCTATGGCTACACCTTC.

Within the sample, this clonotype is medium-sized. This sequence joins TRBV19 and TRBJ2-1, with TRBD1 matching over 7 bases. Per the germline V gene, CDR1 is LNHDA and CDR2 is SQIVND (reference sequence). V trimming: 6 bases; J trimming: 9 bases; junction bases outside the gene matches: 8. The CDR3 loop spans 13 amino acids. CDR3 DNA sequence: TGTGCCAGTAGCTCAGGGGGTGTCGGTGAGCAGTTCTTC. It translates to CASSSGGVGEQFF.

This clonotype is labeled as medium-sized. CDR3 sequence: CASSFGQYNSPLHF. In DNA, the CDR3 is TGTGCCAGTAGTTTCGGACAGTATAATTCACCCCTCCACTTT. The chain employs TRBV19 and TRBJ1-6, with TRBD1 as a possible D gene (6 bases). Trimming took 5 bases from V and 4 from J, leaving 9 bases between them. This CDR3 spans 14 amino acids. CDR1 LNHDA and CDR2 SQIVND come from the germline V gene (reference sequence). The whole variable domain, filled in from reference TRBV19 and TRBJ1-6, reads DGGITQSPKYLFRKEGQNVTLSCEQNLNHDAMYWYRQDPGQGLRLIYYSQIVNDFQKGDIAEGYSVSREKKESFPLTVTSAQKNPTAFYLCASSFGQYNSPLHFGNGTRLTVT.

By share of the sample, this clonotype is medium-sized (0.01 to 0.1%). The chain has TRBV25-1 and TRBJ2-1, with 9 bases fitting TRBD1. CDR1 and CDR2 (germline): MGHDK, SYGVNS. V shed 6 bases and J 10 bases; nucleotides not matched to a gene: 7. The CDR3 is 13 amino acids. CDR3 protein: CASRLTGGREQFF. CDR3 nucleotides: TGTGCCAGCAGACTGACAGGGGGAAGAGAGCAGTTCTTC.

This clonotype is labeled large. The gene calls are TRBV19 and TRBJ2-5; weak D call: TRBD2 (6 bases). This CDR3 has 13 residues. Trimming took 3 bases from V and 5 from J, leaving 10 bases between them. In germline, CDR1 is LNHDA, CDR2 SQIVND (reference sequence). The CDR3 loop is CASSMVAGETQYF. As DNA, the CDR3 is TGTGCCAGTAGTATGGTGGCGGGGGAGACCCAGTACTTC.

This clonotype is judged medium-sized (0.01 to 0.1%). This sequence joins TRBV27 and TRBJ1-2; D is possibly TRBD1 (5 bases). This CDR3 has 14 amino acids. Trimming left V 2 bases short and J 4 bases short, with 11 bases between. Germline-derived CDR1 and CDR2 are MNHEY and SMNVEV (reference sequence). The CDR3 reads CASSLGTGVYGYTF. The CDR3 DNA is TGTGCCAGCAGTTTAGGGACGGGGGTCTATGGCTACACCTTC.

This clonotype is labeled as medium-sized (0.01 to 0.1%). V gene TRBV28 combines with J gene TRBJ2-3; D is possibly TRBD1 or TRBD2 (5 bases each). The CDR3 is made up of 15 amino acids. In germline, CDR1 is MDHEN, CDR2 SYDVKM. V lost 6 bases to trimming and J lost 0 bases, with 13 bases between them. The CDR3 spells CASSPWGPSTDTQYF. The CDR3 DNA sequence: TGTGCCAGCAGCCCTTGGGGACCGAGCACAGATACGCAGTATTTT.

This clonotype ranks as large (0.1 to 1%). V usage is TRBV14 and J usage is TRBJ2-7; no firm D call. Trimming took 0 bases from V and 6 from J, leaving 15 bases between them. The CDR3 is made up of 15 amino acids. The germline V gene encodes CDR1 SGHDN and CDR2 FVKESK. The CDR3 here is CASSQEPQYSLEQYF. In DNA, the CDR3 is TGTGCCAGCAGCCAAGAACCCCAGTACTCTCTCGAGCAGTACTTC.

This clonotype came up a few times. The V gene is TRBV19, the J gene TRBJ2-7; TRBD2 agrees at 13 bases. The CDR3 totals 15 residues. From germline, CDR1 is LNHDA and CDR2 SQIVND (reference sequence). V shed 5 bases, J shed 3 bases, and the junction held 4 bases outside the gene matches. DNA of the CDR3: TGTGCCAGTAGTTGGGGACTAGCGGGGATCTACGAGCAGTACTTC. This gives the protein CASSWGLAGIYEQYF.

Details on this clonotype: A much more abundant neighbour one base away suggests this may be a read error. V is TRBV29-1 and J is TRBJ1-1, with D unclear. This CDR3 has 11 amino acids. In germline, CDR1 is SQVTM, CDR2 ANQGSEA. The CDR3 DNA sequence: TGCAGCGCCCGAGTGAACTCTGAAGCTTTCTTT. Residues: CSARVNSEAFF.

This clonotype is large by share. The chain has TRBV19 and TRBJ2-7; 9 positions agree with TRBD1. The germline gives CDR1 LNHDA, CDR2 SQIVND (reference sequence). The trim removed 1 base at V and 2 bases at J, leaving 0 bases unmatched. The CDR3 contains 14 residues. The CDR3 here is CASSIGQGAYEQYF. For the CDR3, the DNA is TGTGCCAGTAGTATAGGACAGGGGGCCTACGAGCAGTACTTC. Combining the CDR3 with reference TRBV19 and TRBJ2-7 gives the whole variable domain DGGITQSPKYLFRKEGQNVTLSCEQNLNHDAMYWYRQDPGQGLRLIYYSQIVNDFQKGDIAEGYSVSREKKESFPLTVTSAQKNPTAFYLCASSIGQGAYEQYFGPGTRLTVT.

This clonotype is categorized as medium-sized. This CDR3 is CASSRDRNTDTQYF. For the CDR3, the DNA is TGTGCCAGCAGCCGGGACAGGAACACAGATACGCAGTATTTT. The rearrangement uses TRBV12-3 or TRBV12-4 and TRBJ2-3, with 8 bases fitting TRBD1. The CDR3 has 14 amino acids. The V segment lost 6 bases and the J segment 2 bases; nucleotides outside the gene matches: 4.

This clonotype turned up a few times. A much larger clonotype is one base distant, so this may be a read error. The chain couples TRBV9 to TRBJ1-2; a possible D gene is TRBD1 (5 bases). There are 13 residues in the CDR3. Germline values: CDR1 SGDLS, CDR2 YYNGEE. The CDR3: CAGSVWQGAGYTF. The CDR3, as DNA: TGTGCCGGCAGCGTATGGCAGGGCGCTGGCTACACCTTC.

This clonotype is medium-sized within its sample. A junction boundary mismatches the germline segment, possibly from a read error. This rearrangement joins TRBV6-2 or TRBV6-3 to TRBJ2-1; D might be TRBD1 or TRBD2, each matching 5 bases. The CDR3 is made up of 14 amino acids. Germline V gene lookup returns CDR1 MNHEY and CDR2 SVGEGT. CDR3 in amino acids: CASSYSIDGTEQFF. Written as DNA, the CDR3 is TGTGCCAGTAGTTACTCGATTGACGGGACTGAGCAGTTCTTC.

By proportion, this clonotype is medium-sized. The V call is TRBV2, the J call TRBJ2-7; D is ambiguous. CDR3 size: 12 residues. V was clipped by 4 bases and J by 6 bases, with 10 bases between them. The germline CDR1 and CDR2 sequences are SNHLY and FYNNEI. The CDR3 DNA reads as TGTGCCAGCAGTGGAGTGGTCAGCGAGCAGTACTTC. Its translation: CASSGVVSEQYF.

This rearrangement joins TRBV13 to TRBJ2-7; 8 positions match TRBD1. The CDR3 loop spans 16 amino acids. With V trimmed by 2 bases and J by 6 bases, 12 bases remained unmatched. The germline CDR1 and CDR2 sequences are PRHDT and FYEKMQ (reference sequence). The DNA of the CDR3 is TGTGCCAGCAGCTTATTTGGGACAGGTCCCCCTACCGAGCAGTACTTC. Encoded protein: CASSLFGTGPPTEQYF.

Judged by abundance, this clonotype is medium-sized (0.01 to 0.1%). The chain uses TRBV19 and TRBJ2-7, with 10 bases identical to TRBD1. J was trimmed by 4 bases and V by 4 bases; bases with no gene match: 1. CDR1 and CDR2 from the germline V gene are LNHDA and SQIVND (reference sequence). The CDR3 contains 13 residues. The CDR3 DNA sequence: TGTGCCAGTAGTACGGACAGGGGGTACGAGCAGTACTTC. Translating it yields CASSTDRGYEQYF.

This clonotype was seen a few times. Possible read error: a much larger clone is one base away. The CDR3 protein is CASTAVQGGSYEQYF. In DNA, the CDR3 is TGTGCCAGCACCGCAGTACAGGGTGGAAGCTACGAGCAGTACTTC. The chain recombines TRBV21-1 with TRBJ2-7; TRBD1 is the table's D call, not checked against the DNA. TRBV21-1 is classified as a pseudogene. The CDR3 is 15 amino acids.

The rearrangement joins TRBV19 to TRBJ1-1; no clear D gene. The CDR3 has 13 amino acids. CDR1 LNHDA and CDR2 SQIVND come from the germline V gene (reference sequence). V was cut by 7 bases and J by 0 bases, with 9 bases left in between. The CDR3 sequence: CASTSPMNTEAFF. In DNA, the CDR3 is TGTGCCAGTACTTCCCCAATGAACACTGAAGCTTTCTTT.